This TCR beta chain was recorded in a study of OX40 agonist ivuxolimab in advanced cancers. Findings and limits, study-wide: Expansion of clones was among the lowest in partial responders at 0.1-3.0 mg/kg.

Regarding this clone: As yet, its antigen is unknown.

The germline V gene encodes CDR1 LGHNT and CDR2 FRNRAP. The CDR3 has 13 residues. The ends were cut back, 0 bases at V and 11 bases at J, with 13 bases in the middle. TCRdb keeps only in-frame clones here, not all; method: immunoSEQ multiplex PCR. The top ten hold about 3.6% of the sample, which has approximately 87,000 clones, more than 85% seen once. This sequence originates from an adult with an advanced solid tumor such as melanoma, head and neck, liver or kidney cancer. V and J are TRBV12-5 and TRBJ1-1, with a possible D match to TRBD1 (5 bases). Source: CD4+ or CD8+ T cells sorted from blood, taken in a trial of the OX40 agonist ivuxolimab. The DNA of the CDR3 is TGTGCTAGTGGTTTGGTCCAGGACAAGAGCGCTTTCTTT. Amino acids: CASGLVQDKSAFF.